This T cell receptor (beta chain) was recovered during a study of cytotoxic CD8 clonotypes in ibrutinib-treated CLL. Across the whole study: Over 9 relapsed/refractory, 15 treatment-naive; about 17 IGHV unmutated.

The CDR3 has 16 amino acids. The junction had 12 bases not matched to a gene; V was cut back by 7 bases and J by 2 bases. Germline V gene sequence: CDR1 ENHRY, CDR2 SYGVKD. Libraries were prepared by immunoSEQ multiplex PCR; TCRdb keeps only in-frame clonotypes and omits some of them. The table includes about 270,000 clones, more than 70% detected once. The receptor was isolated from a human donor with chronic lymphocytic leukemia. The sample here was PBMCs, taken at disease progression, from a patient treated with ibrutinib. The J gene is TRBJ2-3, the V gene TRBV10-3, with 7 nucleotides matching TRBD2. CDR3 DNA: TGTGCCATCACCGACCCGGGGGAGGGGTTCACAGATACGCAGTATTTT. This codes for CAITDPGEGFTDTQYF.